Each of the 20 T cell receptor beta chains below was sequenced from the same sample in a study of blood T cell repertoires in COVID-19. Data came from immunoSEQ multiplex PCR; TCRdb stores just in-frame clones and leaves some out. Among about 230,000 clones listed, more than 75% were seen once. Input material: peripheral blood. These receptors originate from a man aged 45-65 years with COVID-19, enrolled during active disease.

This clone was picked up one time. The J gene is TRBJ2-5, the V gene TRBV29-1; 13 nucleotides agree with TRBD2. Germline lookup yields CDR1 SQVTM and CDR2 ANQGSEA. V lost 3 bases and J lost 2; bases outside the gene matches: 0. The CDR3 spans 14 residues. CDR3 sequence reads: CSVETSGGQETQYF. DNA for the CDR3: TGCAGCGTTGAGACTAGCGGGGGGCAAGAGACCCAGTACTTC.

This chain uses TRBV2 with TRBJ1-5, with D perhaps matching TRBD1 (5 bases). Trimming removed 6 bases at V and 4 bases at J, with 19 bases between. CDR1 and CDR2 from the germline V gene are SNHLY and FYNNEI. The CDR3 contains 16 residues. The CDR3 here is CASSPRGQGLNQPQHF. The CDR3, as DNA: TGTGCCAGCAGCCCAAGGGGCCAGGGCCTTAATCAGCCCCAGCATTTT.

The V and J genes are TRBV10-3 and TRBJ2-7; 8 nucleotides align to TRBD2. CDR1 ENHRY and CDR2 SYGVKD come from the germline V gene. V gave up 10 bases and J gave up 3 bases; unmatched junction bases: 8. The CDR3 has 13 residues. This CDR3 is CATGGSQSYEQYF. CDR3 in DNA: TGTGCCACGGGGGGGTCCCAGAGCTACGAGCAGTACTTC.

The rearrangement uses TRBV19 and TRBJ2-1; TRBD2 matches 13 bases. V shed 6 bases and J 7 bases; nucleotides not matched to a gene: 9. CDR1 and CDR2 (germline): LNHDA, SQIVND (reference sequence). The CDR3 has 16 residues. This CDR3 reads CASSHYPGLAGNEQFF. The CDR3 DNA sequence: TGTGCCAGTAGCCACTACCCGGGACTAGCGGGGAATGAGCAGTTCTTC.

CDR3 protein: CAISELRPELNYGYTF. CDR3 nucleotide sequence: TGTGCCATCAGTGAGTTGCGGCCCGAACTTAACTATGGCTACACCTTC. The chain links TRBV10-3 to TRBJ1-2; D unclear. Germline CDR1 ENHRY, CDR2 SYGVKD. V dropped 1 base and J dropped 1 base, with 13 bases sitting between them. CDR3 length: 16 amino acids.

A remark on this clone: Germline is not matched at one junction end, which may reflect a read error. This chain's CDR3 is CASTLGTGNYGYTF. CDR3 DNA sequence: TGTGCCAGCACCTTAGGGACAGGGAACTATGGCTACACCTTC. The chain is built from TRBV7-9 and TRBJ1-2, with 9 bases aligning to TRBD1. The CDR3 sequence is 14 residues long. Germline CDR1 reads SEHNR; CDR2 reads FQNEAQ (reference sequence).

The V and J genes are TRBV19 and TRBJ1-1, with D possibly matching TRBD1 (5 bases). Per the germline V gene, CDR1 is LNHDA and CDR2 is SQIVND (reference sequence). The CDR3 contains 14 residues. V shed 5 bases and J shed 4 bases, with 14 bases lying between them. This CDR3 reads CASSLQGSGTEAFF. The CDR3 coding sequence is TGTGCCAGTAGTCTCCAGGGTAGCGGCACTGAAGCTTTCTTT.

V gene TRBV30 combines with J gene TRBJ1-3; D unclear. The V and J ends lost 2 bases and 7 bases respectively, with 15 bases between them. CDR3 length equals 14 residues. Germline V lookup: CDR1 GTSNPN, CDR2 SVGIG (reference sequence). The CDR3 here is CAWSPLRLWNTIYF. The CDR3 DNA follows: TGTGCCTGGAGTCCTCTCCGGTTATGGAACACCATATATTTT.

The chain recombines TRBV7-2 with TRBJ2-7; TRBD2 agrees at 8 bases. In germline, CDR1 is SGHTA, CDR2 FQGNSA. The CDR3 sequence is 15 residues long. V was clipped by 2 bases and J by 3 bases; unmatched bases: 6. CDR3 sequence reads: CASSLKAGENYEQYF. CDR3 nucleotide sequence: TGTGCCAGCAGCTTAAAAGCGGGGGAGAACTACGAGCAGTACTTC. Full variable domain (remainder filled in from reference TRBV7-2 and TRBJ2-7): GAGVSQSPSNKVTEKGKDVELRCDPISGHTALYWYRQSLGQGLEFLIYFQGNSAPDKSGLPSDRFSAERTGGSVSTLTIQRTQQEDSAVYLCASSLKAGENYEQYFGPGTRLTVT.

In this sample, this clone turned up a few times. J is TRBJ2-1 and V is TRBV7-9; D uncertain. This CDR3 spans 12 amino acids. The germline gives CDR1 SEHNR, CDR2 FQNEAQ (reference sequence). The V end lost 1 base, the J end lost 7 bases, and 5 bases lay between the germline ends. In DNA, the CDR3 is TGTGCCAGCAGCTTAGTAGTAAATGAGCAGTTCTTC. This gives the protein CASSLVVNEQFF.

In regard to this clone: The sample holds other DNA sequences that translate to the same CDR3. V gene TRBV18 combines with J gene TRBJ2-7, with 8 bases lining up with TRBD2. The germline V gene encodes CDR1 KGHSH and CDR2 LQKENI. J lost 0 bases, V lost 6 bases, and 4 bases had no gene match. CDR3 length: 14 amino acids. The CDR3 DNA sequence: TGTGCCAGCTCCCCCACTAGCGGCTCCTACGAGCAGTACTTC. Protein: CASSPTSGSYEQYF.

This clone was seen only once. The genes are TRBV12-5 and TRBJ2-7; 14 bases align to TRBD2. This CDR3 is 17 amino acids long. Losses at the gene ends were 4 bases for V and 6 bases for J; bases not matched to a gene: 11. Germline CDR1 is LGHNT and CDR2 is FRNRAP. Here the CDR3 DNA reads TGTGCTAGTGGTTCCGGACTCGGGACTAGCGGGAGTCTCGAGCAGTACTTC. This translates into CASGSGLGTSGSLEQYF.

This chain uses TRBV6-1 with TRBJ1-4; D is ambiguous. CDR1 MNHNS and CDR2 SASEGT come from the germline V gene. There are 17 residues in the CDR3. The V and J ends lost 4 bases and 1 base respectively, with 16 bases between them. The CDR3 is CASSGQFGRLTNEKLFF. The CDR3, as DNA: TGTGCCAGCAGTGGGCAGTTTGGGCGATTAACTAATGAAAAACTGTTTTTT.

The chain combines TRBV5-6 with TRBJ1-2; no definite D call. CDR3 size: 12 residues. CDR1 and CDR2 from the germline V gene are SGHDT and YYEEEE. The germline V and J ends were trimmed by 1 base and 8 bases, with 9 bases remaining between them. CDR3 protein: CASSLSQYGYTF. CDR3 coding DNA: TGTGCCAGCAGCTTGTCACAGTACGGCTACACCTTC.

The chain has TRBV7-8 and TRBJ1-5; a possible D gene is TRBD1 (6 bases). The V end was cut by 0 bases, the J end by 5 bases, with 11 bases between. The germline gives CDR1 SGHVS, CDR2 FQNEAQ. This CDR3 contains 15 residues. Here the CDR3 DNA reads TGTGCCAGCAGCTTAGCCACAGGGCCTCATCAGCCCCAGCATTTT. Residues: CASSLATGPHQPQHF.

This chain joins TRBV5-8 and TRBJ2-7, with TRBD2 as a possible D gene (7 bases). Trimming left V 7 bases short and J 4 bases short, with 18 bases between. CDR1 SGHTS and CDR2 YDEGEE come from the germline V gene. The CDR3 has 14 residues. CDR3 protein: CASCRGGVAYEQYF. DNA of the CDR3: TGTGCCAGCTGCAGGGGAGGGGTGGCTTACGAGCAGTACTTC. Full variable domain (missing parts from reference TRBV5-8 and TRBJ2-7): EAGVTQSPTHLIKTRGQQATLRCSPISGHTSVYWYQQALGLGLQFLLWYDEGEERNRGNFPPRFSGRQFPNYSSELNVNALELEDSALYLCASCRGGVAYEQYFGPGTRLTVT.

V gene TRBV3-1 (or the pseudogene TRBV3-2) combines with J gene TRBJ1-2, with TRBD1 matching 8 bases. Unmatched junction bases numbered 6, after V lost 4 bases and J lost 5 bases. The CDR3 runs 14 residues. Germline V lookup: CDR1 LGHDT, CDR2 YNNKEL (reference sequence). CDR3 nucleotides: TGTGCCAGCAGCCCCCGGGACAGGCTGTATGGCTACACCTTC. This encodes CASSPRDRLYGYTF.

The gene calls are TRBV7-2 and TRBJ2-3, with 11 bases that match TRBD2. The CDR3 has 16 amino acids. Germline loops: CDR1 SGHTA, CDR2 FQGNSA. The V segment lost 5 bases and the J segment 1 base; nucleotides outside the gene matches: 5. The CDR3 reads CASSPHSGGGTDTQYF. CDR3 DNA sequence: TGTGCCAGCAGCCCCCATAGCGGGGGGGGCACAGATACGCAGTATTTT. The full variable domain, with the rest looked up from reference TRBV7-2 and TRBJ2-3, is GAGVSQSPSNKVTEKGKDVELRCDPISGHTALYWYRQSLGQGLEFLIYFQGNSAPDKSGLPSDRFSAERTGGSVSTLTIQRTQQEDSAVYLCASSPHSGGGTDTQYFGPGTRLTVL.

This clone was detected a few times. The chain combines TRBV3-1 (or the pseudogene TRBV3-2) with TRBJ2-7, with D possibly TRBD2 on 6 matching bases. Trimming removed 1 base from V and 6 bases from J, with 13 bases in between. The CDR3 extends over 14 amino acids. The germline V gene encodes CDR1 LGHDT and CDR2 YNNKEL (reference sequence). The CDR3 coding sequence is TGTGCCAGCAGCCAAGCAGCGGCGGGGATCGAGCAGTACTTC. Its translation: CASSQAAAGIEQYF.

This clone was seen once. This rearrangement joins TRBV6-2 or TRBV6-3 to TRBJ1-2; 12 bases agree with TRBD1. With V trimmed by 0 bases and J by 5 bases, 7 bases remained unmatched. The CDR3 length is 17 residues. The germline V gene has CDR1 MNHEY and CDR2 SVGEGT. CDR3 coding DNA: TGTGCCAGCAGTTACTCCGGGACAGGGGGCTCGTGGTATGGCTACACCTTC. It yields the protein CASSYSGTGGSWYGYTF.